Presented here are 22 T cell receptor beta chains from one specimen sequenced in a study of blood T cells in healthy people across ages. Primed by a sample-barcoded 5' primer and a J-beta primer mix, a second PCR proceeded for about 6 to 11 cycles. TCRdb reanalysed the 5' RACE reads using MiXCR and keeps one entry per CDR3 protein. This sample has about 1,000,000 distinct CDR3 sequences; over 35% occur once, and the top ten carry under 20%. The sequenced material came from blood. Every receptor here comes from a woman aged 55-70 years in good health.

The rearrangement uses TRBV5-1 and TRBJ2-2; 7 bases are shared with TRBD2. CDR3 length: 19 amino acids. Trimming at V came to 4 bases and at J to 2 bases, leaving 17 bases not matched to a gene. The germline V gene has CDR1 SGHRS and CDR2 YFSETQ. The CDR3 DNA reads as TGCGCCAGCAGCCCGGCCAACTGGGGAGGGAATCCAAACACCGGGGAGCTGTTTTTT. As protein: CASSPANWGGNPNTGELFF.

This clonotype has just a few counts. CDR3 region: CASSYRTPGQGLNTEAFF. Here the CDR3 DNA reads TGTGCCAGCAGTTACCGTACACCGGGACAGGGGTTGAACACTGAAGCTTTCTTT. The V and J genes are TRBV6-5 and TRBJ1-1, with 10 bases lining up with TRBD1. This CDR3 contains 18 residues. Germline CDR1 MNHEY, CDR2 SVGAGI. J was trimmed by 0 bases and V by 2 bases; bases with no gene match: 9.

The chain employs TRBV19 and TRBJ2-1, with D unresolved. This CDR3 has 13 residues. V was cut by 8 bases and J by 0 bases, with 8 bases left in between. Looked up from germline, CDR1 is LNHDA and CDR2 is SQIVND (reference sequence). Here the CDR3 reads CASAALSYNEQFF. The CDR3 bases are TGTGCCAGTGCGGCTCTCTCCTACAATGAGCAGTTCTTC.

CDR3 sequence reads: CSARGRREENRDDPGYEQYF. For the CDR3, the DNA is TGCAGTGCTAGAGGGCGGAGGGAGGAAAACAGGGACGATCCCGGCTACGAGCAGTACTTC. V is TRBV20-1 and J is TRBJ2-5; D is possibly TRBD1 or TRBD2 (6 bases each). TRBJ2-7 explains the end of the DNA better; the J call may be wrong. CDR1 is DFQATT and CDR2 is SNEGSKA in the germline V gene (reference sequence). The CDR3 consists of 20 residues.

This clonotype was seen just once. In DNA form, the CDR3 reads TGTGCCTGGAGAGGGACGGGACACGCCTACGAGCAGTACTTC. Translating it yields CAWRGTGHAYEQYF. The J gene is TRBJ2-4, the V gene TRBV30; possibly TRBD1 for D (6 bases). Judging by the DNA end, TRBJ2-7 fits better; the J call may be wrong. The CDR3 spans 14 residues. Germline loops: CDR1 GTSNPN, CDR2 SVGIG (reference sequence).

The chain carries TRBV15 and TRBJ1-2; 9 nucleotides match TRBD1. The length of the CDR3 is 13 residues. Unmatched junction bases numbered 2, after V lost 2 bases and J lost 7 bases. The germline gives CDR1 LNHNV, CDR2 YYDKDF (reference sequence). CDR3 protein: CATSRTGGSGYTF. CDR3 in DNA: TGTGCCACCAGCAGAACAGGGGGCAGTGGCTACACCTTC.

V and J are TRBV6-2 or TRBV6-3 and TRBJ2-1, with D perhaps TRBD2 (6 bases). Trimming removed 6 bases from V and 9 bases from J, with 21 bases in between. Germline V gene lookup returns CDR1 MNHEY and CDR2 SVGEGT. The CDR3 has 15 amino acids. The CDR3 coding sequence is TGTGCCAGCAGAGGGGCGGAGGGCCGGTTCGTTGAGCAGTTCTTC. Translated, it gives CASRGAEGRFVEQFF.

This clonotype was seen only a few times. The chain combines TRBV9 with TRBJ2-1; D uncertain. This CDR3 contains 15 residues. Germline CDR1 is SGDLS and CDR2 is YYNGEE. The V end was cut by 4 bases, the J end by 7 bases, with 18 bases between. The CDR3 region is CASSPQPRGINEQFF. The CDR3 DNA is TGTGCCAGCAGCCCTCAACCCCGAGGAATAAATGAGCAGTTCTTC.

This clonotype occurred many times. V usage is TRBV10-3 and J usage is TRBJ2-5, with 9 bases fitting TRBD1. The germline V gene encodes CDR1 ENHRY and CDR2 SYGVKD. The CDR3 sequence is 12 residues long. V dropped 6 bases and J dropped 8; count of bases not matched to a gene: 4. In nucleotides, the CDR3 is TGTGCCATCAGAGGGACAGGGAGAACCCAGTACTTC. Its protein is CAIRGTGRTQYF.

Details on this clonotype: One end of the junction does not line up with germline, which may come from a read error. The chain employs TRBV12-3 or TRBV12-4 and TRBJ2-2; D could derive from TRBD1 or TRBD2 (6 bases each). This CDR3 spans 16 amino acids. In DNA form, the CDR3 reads TGTGCCGGCAGTTCCGGGACTTACAGGGTTTCCGGGGAGCTGTTTTTT. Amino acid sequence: CAGSSGTYRVSGELFF.

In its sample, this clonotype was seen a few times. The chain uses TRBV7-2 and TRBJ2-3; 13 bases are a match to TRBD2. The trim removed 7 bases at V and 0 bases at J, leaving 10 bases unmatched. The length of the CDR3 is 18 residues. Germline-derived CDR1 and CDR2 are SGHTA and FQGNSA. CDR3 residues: CASTPPGTSGTSTDTQYF. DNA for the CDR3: TGTGCCAGCACCCCACCCGGGACTAGCGGGACTAGCACAGATACGCAGTATTTT.

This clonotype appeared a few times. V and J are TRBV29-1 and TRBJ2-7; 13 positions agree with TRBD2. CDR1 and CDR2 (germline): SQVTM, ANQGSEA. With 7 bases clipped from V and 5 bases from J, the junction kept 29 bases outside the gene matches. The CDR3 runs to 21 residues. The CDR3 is CSEQPGLPNITGTSGTHEQYF. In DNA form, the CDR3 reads TGCAGCGAACAACCGGGACTGCCCAATATTACCGGGACTAGCGGGACGCACGAGCAGTACTTC.

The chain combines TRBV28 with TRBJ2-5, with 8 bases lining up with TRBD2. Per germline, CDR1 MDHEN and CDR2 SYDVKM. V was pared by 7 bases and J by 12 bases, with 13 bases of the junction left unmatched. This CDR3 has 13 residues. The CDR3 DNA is TGTGCCAGCATTGAACACCAGAGCGGGAGTGAGTACTTC. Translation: CASIEHQSGSEYF.

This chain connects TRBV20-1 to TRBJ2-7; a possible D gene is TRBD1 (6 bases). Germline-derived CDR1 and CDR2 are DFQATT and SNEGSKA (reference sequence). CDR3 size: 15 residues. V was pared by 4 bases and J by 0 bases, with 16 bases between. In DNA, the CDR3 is TGCAGTGCTAAAACCGGGACACCCTTCTCCTACGAGCAGTACTTC. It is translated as CSAKTGTPFSYEQYF.

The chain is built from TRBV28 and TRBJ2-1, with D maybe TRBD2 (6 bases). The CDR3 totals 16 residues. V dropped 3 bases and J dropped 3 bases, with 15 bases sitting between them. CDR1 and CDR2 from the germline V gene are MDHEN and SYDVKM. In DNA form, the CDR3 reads TGTGCCAGCAGTTTGCTCCGCGGGACCATCTACAATGAGCAGTTCTTC. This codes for CASSLLRGTIYNEQFF.

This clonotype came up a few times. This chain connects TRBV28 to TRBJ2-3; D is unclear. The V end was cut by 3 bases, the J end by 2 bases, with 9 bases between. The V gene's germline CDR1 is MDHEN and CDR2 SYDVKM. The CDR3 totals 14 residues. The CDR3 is CASSFVDSTDTQYF. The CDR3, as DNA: TGTGCCAGCAGTTTCGTAGACTCCACAGATACGCAGTATTTT.

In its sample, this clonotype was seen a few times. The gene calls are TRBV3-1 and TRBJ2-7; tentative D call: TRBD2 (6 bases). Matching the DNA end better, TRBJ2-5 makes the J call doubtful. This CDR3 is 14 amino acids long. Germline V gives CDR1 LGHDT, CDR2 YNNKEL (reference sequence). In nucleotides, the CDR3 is TGTGCCAGCAATAAGGGCGGGATTCGGGAGACCCAGTACTTC. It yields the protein CASNKGGIRETQYF.

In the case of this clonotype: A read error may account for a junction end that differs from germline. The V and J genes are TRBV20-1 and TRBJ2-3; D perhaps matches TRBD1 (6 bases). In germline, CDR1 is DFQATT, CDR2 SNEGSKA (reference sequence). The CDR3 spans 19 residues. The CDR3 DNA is TGCAGTGTTAGAGATTCTGGGGACACGCGTCCCTTCAGCACCGACACGCAGTATTTT. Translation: CSVRDSGDTRPFSTDTQYF.

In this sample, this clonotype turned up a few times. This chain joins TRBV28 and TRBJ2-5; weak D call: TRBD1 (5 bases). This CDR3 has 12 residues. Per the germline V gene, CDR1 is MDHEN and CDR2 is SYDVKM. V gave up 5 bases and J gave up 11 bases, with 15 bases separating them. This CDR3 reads CASSQQDNEQYF. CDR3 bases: TGTGCCAGCAGTCAACAGGACAATGAGCAGTACTTC. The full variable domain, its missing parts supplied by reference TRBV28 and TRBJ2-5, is DVKVTQSSRYLVKRTGEKVFLECVQDMDHENMFWYRQDPGLGLRLIYFSYDVKMKEKGDIPEGYSVSREKKERFSLILESASTNQTSMYLCASSQQDNEQYFGPGTRLLVL.

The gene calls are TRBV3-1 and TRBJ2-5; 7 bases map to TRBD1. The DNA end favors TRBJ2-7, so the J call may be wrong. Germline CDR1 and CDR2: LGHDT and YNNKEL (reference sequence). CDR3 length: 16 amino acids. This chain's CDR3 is CASSQRGGSRDNEQYF. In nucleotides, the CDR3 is TGTGCCAGCAGCCAACGAGGGGGCAGCAGGGACAACGAGCAGTACTTC.

The CDR3 is CASSPRQGTRGGKETQYF. The CDR3 DNA is TGTGCCAGCAGCCCCAGACAGGGGACTAGAGGCGGCAAAGAGACCCAGTACTTC. The chain couples TRBV7-2 to TRBJ2-5, with D perhaps TRBD1 or TRBD2 (8 bases each). Germline values: CDR1 SGHTA, CDR2 FQGNSA. The CDR3 is 18 amino acids. V gave up 5 bases and J gave up 3 bases, with 25 bases separating them.

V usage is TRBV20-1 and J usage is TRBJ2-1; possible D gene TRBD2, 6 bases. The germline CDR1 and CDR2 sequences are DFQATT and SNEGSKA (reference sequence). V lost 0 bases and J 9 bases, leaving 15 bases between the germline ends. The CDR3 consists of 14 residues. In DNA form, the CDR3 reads TGCAGTGCTAGAGATGGAGGGGAGTTCGGTGAGCAGTTCTTC. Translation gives CSARDGGEFGEQFF.